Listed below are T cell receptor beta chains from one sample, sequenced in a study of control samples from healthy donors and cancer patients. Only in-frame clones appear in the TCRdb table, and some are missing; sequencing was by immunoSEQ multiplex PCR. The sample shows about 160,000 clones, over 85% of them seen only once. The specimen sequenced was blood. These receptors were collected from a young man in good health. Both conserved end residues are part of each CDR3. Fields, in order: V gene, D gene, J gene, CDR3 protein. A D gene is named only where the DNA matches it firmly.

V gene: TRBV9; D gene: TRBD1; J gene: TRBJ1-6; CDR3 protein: CASSTGTGHSPLHF
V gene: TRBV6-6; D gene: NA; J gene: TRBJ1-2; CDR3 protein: CASSSTPYGPLHGYTF
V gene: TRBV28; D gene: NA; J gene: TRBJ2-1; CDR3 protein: CASSPPGDEQFF
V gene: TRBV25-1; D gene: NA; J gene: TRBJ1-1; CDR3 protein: CASSDGLMNTEAFF
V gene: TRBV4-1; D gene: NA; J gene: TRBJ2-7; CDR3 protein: CASSLRGRDITYEQYF
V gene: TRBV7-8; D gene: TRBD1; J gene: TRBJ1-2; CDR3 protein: CASSRGGLDYGYTF
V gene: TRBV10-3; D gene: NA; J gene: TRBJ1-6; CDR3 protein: CAISEGSPENSPLHF
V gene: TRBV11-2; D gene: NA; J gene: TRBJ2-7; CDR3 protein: CASSLKGIGSYEQYF
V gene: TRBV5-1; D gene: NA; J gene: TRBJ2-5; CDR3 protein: CASSLVSNRQETQYF
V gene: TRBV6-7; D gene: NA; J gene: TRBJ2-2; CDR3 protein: CAPPWPNLRELFF
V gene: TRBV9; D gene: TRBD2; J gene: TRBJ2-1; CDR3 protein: CASSVTSGPGNEQFF
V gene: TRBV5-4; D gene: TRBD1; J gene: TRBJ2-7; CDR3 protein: CASSSPHTGTGAYEQYF
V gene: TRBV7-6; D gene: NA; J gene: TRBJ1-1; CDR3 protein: CASSSVNTEAFF
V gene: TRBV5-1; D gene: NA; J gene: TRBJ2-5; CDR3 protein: CASSLKGEETQYF
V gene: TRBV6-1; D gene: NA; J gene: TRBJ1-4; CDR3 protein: CASSEALAFWGVNEKLFF
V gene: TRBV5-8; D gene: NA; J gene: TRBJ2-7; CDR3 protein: CASSYGTSTGNEQYF